This T cell receptor beta chain was captured by sequencing in a study of cytomegalovirus exposure and HLA in healthy donors (dated by TCRdb to between 2016 and 2019). As for the study more broadly: According to an earlier analysis of a few hundred of the donors, some 170 million T cells yielded some 110 million unique TCR beta sequences and less than 300 Gb of sequence data. A few DR-DQ haplotypes were treated as single units for association and clustering because of strong linkage in the cohort. The study profiled the T cell repertoires of around 700 subjects by immunosequencing and related them to cytomegalovirus serostatus. To predict cytomegalovirus infection status, the study brought together high-throughput TCR immunosequencing, statistical association of individual TCRs with disease status, and machine learning. Every discovery cohort repertoire had been produced on one sequencing platform. In a later genetic analysis, genome-wide SNP genotypes for about 55% of the roughly 700 donors were used, and that subset was treated as a discovery cohort. On average, about 200,000 unique TCR beta nucleotide sequences were sequenced per donor among several hundred genotyped donors of the cohort, with around 19% of those sequences being non-productive. Of the 398 genotyped donors, roughly 85% fell in the genetic ancestry cluster associated with self-reported Caucasian donors. Besides the first cohort of 550 to 750 subjects, a separate validation cohort made up of 90 to 150 different subjects was used. A later analysis re-examined previously published TCR beta repertoires from roughly 720 donors and added high-resolution HLA genotyping to investigate patterns of TCR occurrence. The study aimed to test whether signatures of past pathogen exposure could be identified by cataloging public T cell receptors. Typing coverage differed by locus: A, B, C, DRB1 and DQB1 were typed in about 629-640 donors, DQA1 in about 500, DPA1 in 600 to 610, and DPB1 in approximately 450. An early release that covered about 600 HLA-typed donors contained about 300 gigabases of sequencing data and 80 million or so unique TCR sequences. Rather than using new phenotypic data, the later analysis identified candidate immune exposures from TCR beta sequences and from how often those sequences occurred across donors. An earlier analysis of some 600 of the donors applied high-throughput TCR beta sequencing to assess whether each TCR beta V gene segment acted as functional or pseudogenic. Class I and class II HLA loci were covered by the typing at four-digit resolution. Donor age, sex, ethnicity and CMV serostatus were compiled together with the repertoire data. What the research found in general, with its limitations: In a later genetic analysis, a missense DCLRE1C variant was associated with V-gene and J-gene trimming of TCR beta chains, and the association was replicated in an independent cohort. The classifier was reported to diagnose cytomegalovirus status with high specificity and sensitivity in both the original and validation cohorts. Roughly uniform sequencing depth across donors was assumed in presence/absence analyses, although this assumption may not hold. The sequencing pipeline was judged likely to have produced a cluster of highly shared sequence variants as a technical artifact. The study gave a list of 150 to 200 TCR beta chains associated with cytomegalovirus. According to the authors, the approach could potentially be generalized to other disease states and immunological phenotypes. Because some donors lacked HLA typing at each locus, the association tests relied only on the typed subset. The 87-base-pair reads could not distinguish some IMGT-functional V segments, including TRBV6-2 and TRBV6-3, so those segments were excluded. Correlated functional status among segregating V segments might be attributable to linkage disequilibrium, but an unknown experimental factor could not be ruled out. About 17 rarely observed V segments, including chromosome 9 orphons, were excluded from the earlier analysis of some 590 of the donors because counts were too low. Three of the identified cytomegalovirus-associated TCR beta chains were confirmed in vitro to be specific for cytomegalovirus antigens. Immune exposure information for the cohort was limited to CMV serostatus. In an earlier analysis of approximately 590 of the donors, most TCR beta V segments appeared in productive rearrangements about 87% or about 30% of the time, broadly matching IMGT annotations. In a later analysis, most CMV-associated TCR beta chains were found to appear HLA-restricted, with HLA associations seemingly driven largely by CMV exposure. Assigning TCR associations to individual alleles was difficult when HLA alleles, especially DR and DQ, strongly co-occurred. A further reported finding was that TCR beta sequences accurately predicted the HLA-A and HLA-B alleles for most subjects in the first cohort. Most TCR sequences were seen in very few donors, while some public TCRs were found in many individuals. Compared with the approximately 600-donor mean, donors in an Asian-associated ancestry cluster had fewer N-insertions in productive TCRs, according to a later genetic analysis. This cohort had only TCR beta chains sequenced, and the lack of alpha or paired-chain data limited which features could be detected. Specific HLA alleles were associated with 18,000 or so TCR beta sequences at a false discovery rate of 0.05 in a later analysis. In a later analysis, HLA-associated TCR beta chains showed more clonal expansion and lower generation probabilities than non-associated chains that were equally common. According to a later analysis, TCR association rates differed among HLA loci, with DRB1 alleles showing the most associated TCRs and HLA-C alleles showing the fewest. In a later analysis, several top co-occurrence clusters were reported to appear linked to parvovirus B19, influenza, CMV and Epstein-Barr virus.

Library preparation was by the immunoSEQ multiplex PCR assay. For the multiplex PCR, a mixture combining 60 forward primers for TCR Vbeta segments and 13 reverse primers for TCR Jbeta segments was used. The CDR3 region of rearranged TCR beta genes was amplified from genomic DNA by a multiplex PCR assay. The Illumina HiSeq System was used to sequence the amplified TCR beta libraries as 87-base-pair reads. Concerning the study's data processing: Across the 670 or so repertoires, a later analysis counted about 81 million unique TCR beta chains, approximately 10 million of which were shared by at least two donors. Raw reads were error-corrected and collapsed into unique sequences with a nearest-neighbor algorithm that merged closely related sequences to remove PCR and sequencing errors. Alignment of CDR3 sequences to IMGT reference sequences was used to assign V, D and J gene segments. For a sequence to be retained, at least a six-nucleotide match to both a V gene segment and a J gene segment was required. A rearrangement was called productive if the CDR3 had no stop codons and remained in frame with V and J, and every other rearrangement was called non-productive. Following IMGT convention, CDR3 was defined as the stretch from the second conserved V-encoded cysteine up to the conserved J-encoded phenylalanine. Sequences without an unambiguous match to a single V gene segment were excluded from the earlier analysis of over 500 of the donors. An earlier analysis of a few hundred of the donors classified V segments as functional when productive rearrangements were above 56.7% and as segregating when the standard deviation between donors was above 5%. To diagnose cytomegalovirus status from the catalog of TCR beta chain sequences, a statistical classification framework was built. A later analysis assigned V and J genes by comparing TCR nucleotide sequences with IMGT/GENE-DB human TR gene sequences. A later analysis assigned CDR3 sequences and most-parsimonious VDJ recombination scenarios with the TCRdist pipeline. In a later analysis, every TCR beta chain was defined by the combination of its CDR3 amino acid sequence and its V-gene family, and reads without a unique V-gene family were dropped. To address suspected cross-contamination and a sequencing artifact, a later analysis removed around 590 highly shared, low-generation-probability nucleotide sequences. In a later analysis, a clonal expansion index for each public chain was calculated from normalized within-repertoire ranks of inferred template counts. Generation probabilities in a later analysis came from a VDJ recombination model fitted to out-of-frame rearrangements, and those results were checked against IGoR. In a later analysis, TCR-TCR, TCR-HLA and TCR-CMV co-occurrence was scored with hypergeometric tests, and a repertoire-size bias correction was applied to TCR pairs. A later analysis estimated false discovery rates by permuting HLA or CMV assignments 20 times. In a later analysis, co-occurring TCRs were grouped using DBSCAN, and TCRdist sequence similarity was added for clustering within HLA-allele-positive subsets. Repertoires with fewer than 30,000 or more than 120,000 public chains were left out of co-occurrence clustering, as were about five repertoires with anomalous nucleotide sharing. The table was pulled from immuneACCESS by TCRdb, which kept in-frame rearrangements only. Such tables lose some clones; where checked, under half of the loss comes from unresolved V genes, and the rest has no known cause. V, J and clone size were drawn from that table, and D and trimming were deduced from the DNA. The sample yields a few hundred thousand clones; roughly 90% were counted once. The ten top clones hold approximately 2.2% of the sample.

With respect to this clone: The clone's antigen remains unknown. Base qualities are missing; no much larger clone stands one base away.

The cohort was made up of 650 to 700 healthy bone marrow donors. At the time of sampling, every cohort member was nominally healthy, though immune exposures that went unrecorded were likely present. The donor tested CMV seronegative, placing the donor among the 350 to 400 seronegative members of the cohort. Every donor gave a peripheral blood sample, and the peripheral blood mononuclear cells from that sample were used for TCR beta sequencing. The Qiagen DNeasy Blood Extraction Kit was used to extract genomic DNA from the blood cell samples. From the germline V gene, CDR1 is SNHLY and CDR2 is FYNNEI. For this chain, trimming is 5 bases at the V end and 1 base at the J end, and the number of junction bases without a gene match is 10. The CDR3 numbers 16 residues from cysteine through phenylalanine. Only the CDR3 region is kept as DNA, spanning 48 bases read in frame from base 1.

The rearranged segments are TRBV2 and TRBJ2-7; 8 bases in the junction line up with TRBD1. The sequencing input was PBMCs. This TCR was recovered from a woman younger than 30 in good health and CMV-seronegative. This receptor carries the CDR3 CASSILGQGNSYEQYF. The bases are TGTGCCAGCAGTATCCTCGGACAGGGTAATTCCTACGAGCAGTACTTC.